This T cell receptor beta chain was sequenced for a study of CD8 T cells in Susac syndrome. Whole-study context: Within the sequenced group of Susac syndrome patients, six showed active disease and roughly eight were in remission. When blood was collected, patients with Susac syndrome were therapy-naive, were taking corticosteroids, or were receiving intravenous immunoglobulin alone. Overall study results and limits: The study acknowledged a relatively small number of individuals in its TCR sequencing and HLA analysis.

Reverse transcription of roughly 0.5 to 1 ug RNA was carried out with random hexamers. TCRdb re-called the immunoSEQ multiplex PCR reads through MiXCR, storing one row per CDR3 protein. The sample has around 150,000 distinct CDR3 sequences, just under 95% seen once. Germline V gives CDR1 SGHRS, CDR2 YFSETQ. This CDR3 comprises 14 residues. V dropped 3 bases and J dropped 2 bases, with 12 bases sitting between them. Note on this clonotype: Its antigen is undetermined.

Sequenced sample: CD8+ T cells from PBMCs. The clonotype originates from a human donor with Susac syndrome. The chain uses TRBV5-1 and TRBJ2-7; D perhaps matches TRBD1 (5 bases). The DNA of the CDR3 is TGCGCCAGCAGCTCAGTCCGGACACCCTACGAGCAGTACTTC. This translates into CASSSVRTPYEQYF.